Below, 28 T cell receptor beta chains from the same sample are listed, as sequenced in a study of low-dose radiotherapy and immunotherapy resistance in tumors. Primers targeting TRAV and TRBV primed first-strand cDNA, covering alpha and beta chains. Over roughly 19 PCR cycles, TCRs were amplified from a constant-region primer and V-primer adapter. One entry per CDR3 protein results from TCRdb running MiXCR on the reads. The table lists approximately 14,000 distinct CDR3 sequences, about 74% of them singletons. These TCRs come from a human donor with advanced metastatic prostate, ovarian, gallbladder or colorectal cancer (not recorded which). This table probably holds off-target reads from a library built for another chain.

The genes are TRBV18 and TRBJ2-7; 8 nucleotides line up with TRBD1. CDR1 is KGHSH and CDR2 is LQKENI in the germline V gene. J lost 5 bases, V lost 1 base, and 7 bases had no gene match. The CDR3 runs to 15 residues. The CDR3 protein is CASSPRGRGRDEQYF. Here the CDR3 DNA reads TGTGCCAGCTCACCACGAGGCAGGGGGCGCGACGAGCAGTACTTC.

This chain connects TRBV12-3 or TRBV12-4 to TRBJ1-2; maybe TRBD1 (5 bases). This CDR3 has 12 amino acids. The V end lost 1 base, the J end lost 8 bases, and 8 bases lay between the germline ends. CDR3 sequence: CASSLVGGGYTF. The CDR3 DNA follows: TGTGCCAGCAGTTTAGTGGGGGGAGGCTACACCTTC.

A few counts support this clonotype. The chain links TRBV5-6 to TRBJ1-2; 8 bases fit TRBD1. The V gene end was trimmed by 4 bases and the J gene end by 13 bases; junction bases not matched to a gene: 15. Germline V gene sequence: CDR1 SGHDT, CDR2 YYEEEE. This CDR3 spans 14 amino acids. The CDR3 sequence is CASSEWTGPYFSTF. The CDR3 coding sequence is TGTGCCAGCAGCGAATGGACAGGGCCATACTTTAGCACCTTC.

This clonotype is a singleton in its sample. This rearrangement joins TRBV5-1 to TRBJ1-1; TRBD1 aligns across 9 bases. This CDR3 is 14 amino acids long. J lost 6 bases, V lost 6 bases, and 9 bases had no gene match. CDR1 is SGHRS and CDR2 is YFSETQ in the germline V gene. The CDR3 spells CASTGGQGSPEAFF. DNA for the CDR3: TGCGCCAGCACGGGGGGACAGGGTAGCCCTGAAGCTTTCTTT.

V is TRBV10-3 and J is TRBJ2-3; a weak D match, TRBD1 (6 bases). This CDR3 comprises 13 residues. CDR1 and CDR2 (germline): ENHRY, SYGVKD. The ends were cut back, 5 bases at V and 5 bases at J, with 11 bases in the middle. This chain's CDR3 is CAISSGALDTQYF. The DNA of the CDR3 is TGTGCCATCAGTTCAGGGGCTCTAGATACGCAGTATTTT.

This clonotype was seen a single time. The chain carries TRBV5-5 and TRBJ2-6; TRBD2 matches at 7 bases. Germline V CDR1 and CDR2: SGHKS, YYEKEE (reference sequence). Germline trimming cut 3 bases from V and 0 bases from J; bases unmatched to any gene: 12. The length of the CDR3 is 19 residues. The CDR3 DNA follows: TGTGCCAGCAGCTGGGGCCGCATAGTAGCGGGCTCTGGGGCCAACGTCCTGACTTTC. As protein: CASSWGRIVAGSGANVLTF.

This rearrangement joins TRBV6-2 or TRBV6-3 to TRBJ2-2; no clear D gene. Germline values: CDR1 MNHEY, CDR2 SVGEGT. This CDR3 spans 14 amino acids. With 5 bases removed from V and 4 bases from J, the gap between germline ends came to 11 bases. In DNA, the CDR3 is TGTGCCAGCAGTGGAGAGGCGAGCACCGGGGAGCTGTTTTTT. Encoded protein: CASSGEASTGELFF.

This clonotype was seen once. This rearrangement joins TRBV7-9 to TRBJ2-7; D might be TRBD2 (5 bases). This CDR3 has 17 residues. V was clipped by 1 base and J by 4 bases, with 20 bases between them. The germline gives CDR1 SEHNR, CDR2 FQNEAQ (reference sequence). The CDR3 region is CASSLDSGGPEGYEQYF. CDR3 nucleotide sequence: TGTGCCAGCAGCTTAGATTCTGGAGGCCCGGAAGGATACGAGCAGTACTTC.

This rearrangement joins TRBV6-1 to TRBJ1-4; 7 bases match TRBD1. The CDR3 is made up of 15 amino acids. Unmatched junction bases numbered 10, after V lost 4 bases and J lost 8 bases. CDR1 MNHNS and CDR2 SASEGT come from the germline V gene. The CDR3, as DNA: TGTGCCAGCAGTGGATGGACAGGCGGACAGGAAAAACTGTTTTTT. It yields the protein CASSGWTGGQEKLFF.

CDR3 DNA sequence: TGTGCCAGTAGTACCCAACCGGACCAAGAGACCCAGTACTTC. Translated, it gives CASSTQPDQETQYF. The chain links TRBV19 to TRBJ2-5; D uncertain. Deletions cut 4 bases from V and 0 bases from J, with 9 bases between. This CDR3 contains 14 residues. Germline V gene sequence: CDR1 LNHDA, CDR2 SQIVND (reference sequence).

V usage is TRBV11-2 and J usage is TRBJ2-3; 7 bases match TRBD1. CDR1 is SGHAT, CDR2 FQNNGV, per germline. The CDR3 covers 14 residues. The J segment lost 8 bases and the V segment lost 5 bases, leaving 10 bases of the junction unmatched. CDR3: CASSLGGPARTQYF. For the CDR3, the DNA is TGTGCCAGCAGCCTAGGGGGCCCTGCGCGTACGCAGTATTTT.

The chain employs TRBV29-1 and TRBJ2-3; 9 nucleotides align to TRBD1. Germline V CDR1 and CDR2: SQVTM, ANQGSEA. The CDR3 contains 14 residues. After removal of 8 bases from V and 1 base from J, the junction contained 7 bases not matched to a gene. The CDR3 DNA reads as TGCAGCACGAGCCGGGACAGGGGCACAGATACGCAGTATTTT. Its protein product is CSTSRDRGTDTQYF.

The CDR3 nucleotides read TGTGCCAGCAGTCCGAACGACAGGGTAAACACTGAAGCTTTCTTT. Amino acids: CASSPNDRVNTEAFF. V and J are TRBV12-3 or TRBV12-4 and TRBJ1-1, with TRBD1 identical over 7 bases. This CDR3 has 15 residues. V shed 5 bases and J 2 bases; nucleotides not matched to a gene: 8.

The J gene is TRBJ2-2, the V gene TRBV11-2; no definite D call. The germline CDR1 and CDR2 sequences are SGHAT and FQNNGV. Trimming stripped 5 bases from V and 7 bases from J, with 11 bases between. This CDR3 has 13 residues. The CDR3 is CASSPQRSGELFF. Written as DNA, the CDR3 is TGTGCCAGCAGCCCCCAGAGGAGCGGGGAGCTGTTTTTT.

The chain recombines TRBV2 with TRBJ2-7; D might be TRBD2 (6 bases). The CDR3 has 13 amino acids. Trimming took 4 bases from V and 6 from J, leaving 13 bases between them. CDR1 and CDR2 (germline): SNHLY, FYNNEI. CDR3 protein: CASSAEGRGEQYF. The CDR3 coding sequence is TGTGCCAGCAGTGCGGAGGGGCGGGGCGAGCAGTACTTC.

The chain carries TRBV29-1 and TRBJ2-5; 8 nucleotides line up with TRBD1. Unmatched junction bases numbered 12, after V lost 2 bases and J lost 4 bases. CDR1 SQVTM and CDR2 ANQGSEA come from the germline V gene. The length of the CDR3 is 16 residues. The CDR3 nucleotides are TGCAGCGTTGAAAAAGAGGCAGGGGGCAGGGGAGAGACCCAGTACTTC. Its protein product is CSVEKEAGGRGETQYF.

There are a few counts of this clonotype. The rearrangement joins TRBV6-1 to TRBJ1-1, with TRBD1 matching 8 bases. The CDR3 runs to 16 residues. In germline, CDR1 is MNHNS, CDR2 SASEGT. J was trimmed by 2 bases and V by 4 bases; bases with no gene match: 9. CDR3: CASSARQGMVNTEAFF. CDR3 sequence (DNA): TGTGCCAGCAGTGCAAGACAGGGGATGGTTAACACTGAAGCTTTCTTT.

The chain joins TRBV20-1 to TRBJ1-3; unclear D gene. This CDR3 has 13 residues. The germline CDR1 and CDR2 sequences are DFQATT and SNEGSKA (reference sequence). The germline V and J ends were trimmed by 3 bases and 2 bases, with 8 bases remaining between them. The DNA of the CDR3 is TGCAGTGCTAGCTCCGATCCTGGAAACACCATATATTTT. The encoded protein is CSASSDPGNTIYF.

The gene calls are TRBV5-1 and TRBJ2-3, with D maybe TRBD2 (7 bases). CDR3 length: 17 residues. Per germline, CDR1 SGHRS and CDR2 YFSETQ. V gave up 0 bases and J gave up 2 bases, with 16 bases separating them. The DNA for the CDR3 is TGCGCCAGCAGCTTGGTCTGGGGAGGGGGATCCACAGATACGCAGTATTTT. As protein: CASSLVWGGGSTDTQYF.

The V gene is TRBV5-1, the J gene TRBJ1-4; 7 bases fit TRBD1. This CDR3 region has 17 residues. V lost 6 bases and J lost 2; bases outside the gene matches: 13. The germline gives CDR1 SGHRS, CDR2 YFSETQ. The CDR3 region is CASTHLPGGVTNEKLFF. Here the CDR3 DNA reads TGCGCCAGCACCCACCTCCCAGGGGGGGTGACTAATGAAAAACTGTTTTTT.

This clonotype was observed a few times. The CDR3, as DNA: TGTGCCAGCAGTTTAAGGGGGGATGATAGCAATCAGCCCCAGCATTTT. Its translation is CASSLRGDDSNQPQHF. V is TRBV28 and J is TRBJ1-5; perhaps TRBD1 as D (6 bases). The CDR3 spans 16 residues. The germline CDR1 and CDR2 sequences are MDHEN and SYDVKM. V was clipped by 2 bases and J by 0 bases, with 11 bases between them.

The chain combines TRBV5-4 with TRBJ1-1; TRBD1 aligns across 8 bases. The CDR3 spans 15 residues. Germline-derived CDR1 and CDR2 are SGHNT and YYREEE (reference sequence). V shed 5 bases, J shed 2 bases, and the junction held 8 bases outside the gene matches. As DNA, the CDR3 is TGTGCCAGCAGGCCCGACAGGGGAGGAAACACTGAAGCTTTCTTT. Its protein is CASRPDRGGNTEAFF.

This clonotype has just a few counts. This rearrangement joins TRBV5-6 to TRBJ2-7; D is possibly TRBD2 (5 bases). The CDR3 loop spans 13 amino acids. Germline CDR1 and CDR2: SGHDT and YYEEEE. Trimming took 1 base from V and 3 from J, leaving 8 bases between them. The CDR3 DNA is TGTGCCAGCAGCTTGAGCCGGGACTACGAGCAGTACTTC. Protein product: CASSLSRDYEQYF.

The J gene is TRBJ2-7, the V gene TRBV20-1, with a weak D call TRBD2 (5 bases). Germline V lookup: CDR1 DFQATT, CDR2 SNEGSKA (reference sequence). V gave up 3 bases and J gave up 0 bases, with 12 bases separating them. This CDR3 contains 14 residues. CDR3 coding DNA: TGCAGTGCTAGTCCGGGGTCGAGCTCCTACGAGCAGTACTTC. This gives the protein CSASPGSSSYEQYF.

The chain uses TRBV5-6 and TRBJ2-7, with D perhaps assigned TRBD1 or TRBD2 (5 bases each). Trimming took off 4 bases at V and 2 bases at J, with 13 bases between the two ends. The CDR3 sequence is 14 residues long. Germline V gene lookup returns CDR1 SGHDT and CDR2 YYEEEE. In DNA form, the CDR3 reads TGTGCCAGCAGCGGTGTGGGACCGGCCTACGAGCAGTACTTC. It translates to CASSGVGPAYEQYF.

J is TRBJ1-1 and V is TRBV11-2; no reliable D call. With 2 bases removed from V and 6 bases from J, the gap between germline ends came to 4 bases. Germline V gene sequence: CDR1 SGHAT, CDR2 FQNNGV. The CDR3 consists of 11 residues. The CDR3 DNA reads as TGTGCCAGCAGCTTAAACCCTGAAGCTTTCTTT. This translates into CASSLNPEAFF.

The CDR3, as DNA: TGTGCCAGCAGCCGGACAGTCTCCTACGAGCAGTACTTC. Translated: CASSRTVSYEQYF. The J gene is TRBJ2-7, the V gene TRBV5-6, with D possibly being TRBD1 (6 bases). This CDR3 region has 13 residues. Trimming removed 4 bases from V and 0 bases from J, with 8 bases in between. Looked up from germline, CDR1 is SGHDT and CDR2 is YYEEEE. Full variable domain (rest looked up from reference TRBV5-6 and TRBJ2-7): DAGVTQSPTHLIKTRGQQVTLRCSPKSGHDTVSWYQQALGQGPQFIFQYYEEEERQRGNFPDRFSGHQFPNYSSELNVNALLLGDSALYLCASSRTVSYEQYFGPGTRLTVT.

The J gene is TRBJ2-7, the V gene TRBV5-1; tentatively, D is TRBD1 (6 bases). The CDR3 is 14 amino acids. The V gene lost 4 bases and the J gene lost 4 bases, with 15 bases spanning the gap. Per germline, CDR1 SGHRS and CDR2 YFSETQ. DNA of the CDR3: TGCGCCAGCAGCCAAACAGGGTCCGTTTACGAGCAGTACTTC. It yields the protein CASSQTGSVYEQYF.